This TCR beta chain is drawn from a study of glioma-infiltrating T cells. TCR alpha and beta CDR3 regions were amplified from RNA using iRepertoire nested multiplex PCR. Tissue mRNA or PBMC total RNA, about 85-400 ng, went into one-step reverse transcription and amplification. TCRdb independently ran MiXCR on the multiplex PCR reads; one entry per CDR3 protein. Of about 89,000 distinct CDR3 sequences in the sample, about 23% were seen once. There are many counts of this clonotype. This TCR was sampled from a human donor with low-grade glioma or glioblastoma, undergoing nonglioma brain surgery, or in good health (not recorded which). Sequencing input: glioma tissue, nonneoplastic brain tissue, or PBMCs (not recorded which).

The CDR3 here is CASTNTGAGNTIYF. For the CDR3, the DNA is TGTGCCAGCACCAACACAGGGGCTGGAAACACCATATATTTT. The rearrangement joins TRBV12-3 or TRBV12-4 to TRBJ1-3, with 7 bases fitting TRBD1. V lost 7 bases to trimming and J lost 2 bases; unmatched junction nucleotides: 5. This CDR3 contains 14 residues.